This T cell receptor beta chain originates from a study of OX40 agonist ivuxolimab in advanced cancers. Looking at the study overall: It was permissible to have had prior anti-PD-1, anti-PD-L1 or anti-CTLA-4 therapy, and 40% had some.

V lost 3 bases, J lost 4 bases, and 9 bases lay in between. This CDR3 is built from 13 residues. The germline V gene has CDR1 MDHEN and CDR2 SYDVKM. A note on this clone: Its antigen remains unknown.

Sequenced by immunoSEQ multiplex PCR; TCRdb stores in-frame clones only, minus some. Of about 58,000 clones detected, approximately 78% appear once; the ten largest clones hold 0.75%. Whole-study findings and limits: Fewer expanded clones were found on average in CD4+ than in CD8+ T cells. Clonal expansion by week 6 occurred in CD4+ and CD8+ blood T cells (at 0.1 to 3.0 mg/kg).

The chain combines TRBV28 with TRBJ2-5, with D unclear. The specimen comprised CD4+ or CD8+ T cells sorted from blood, sampled in a trial of the OX40 agonist ivuxolimab. The TCR was taken from an adult with an advanced solid tumor such as melanoma, head and neck, liver or kidney cancer. Here the CDR3 reads CASSLQDRETQYF. CDR3 nucleotide sequence: TGTGCCAGCAGTTTGCAGGACCGAGAGACCCAGTACTTC.